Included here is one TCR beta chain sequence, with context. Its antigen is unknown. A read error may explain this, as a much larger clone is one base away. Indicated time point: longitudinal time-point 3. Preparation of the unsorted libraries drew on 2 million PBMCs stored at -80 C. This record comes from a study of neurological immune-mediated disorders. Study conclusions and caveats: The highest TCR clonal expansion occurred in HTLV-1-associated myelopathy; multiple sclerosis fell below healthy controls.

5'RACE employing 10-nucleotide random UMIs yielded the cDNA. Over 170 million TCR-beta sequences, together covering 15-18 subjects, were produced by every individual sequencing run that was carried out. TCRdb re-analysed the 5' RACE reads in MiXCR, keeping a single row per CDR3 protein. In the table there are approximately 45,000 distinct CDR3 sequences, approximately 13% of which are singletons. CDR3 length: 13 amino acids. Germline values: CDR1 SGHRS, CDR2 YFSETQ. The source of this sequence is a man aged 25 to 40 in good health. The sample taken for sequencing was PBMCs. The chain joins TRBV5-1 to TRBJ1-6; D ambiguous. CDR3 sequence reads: CTSSLGAPDLLHF. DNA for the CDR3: TGCACCAGCAGCTTGGGCGCGCCCGATCTCCTCCACTTT.